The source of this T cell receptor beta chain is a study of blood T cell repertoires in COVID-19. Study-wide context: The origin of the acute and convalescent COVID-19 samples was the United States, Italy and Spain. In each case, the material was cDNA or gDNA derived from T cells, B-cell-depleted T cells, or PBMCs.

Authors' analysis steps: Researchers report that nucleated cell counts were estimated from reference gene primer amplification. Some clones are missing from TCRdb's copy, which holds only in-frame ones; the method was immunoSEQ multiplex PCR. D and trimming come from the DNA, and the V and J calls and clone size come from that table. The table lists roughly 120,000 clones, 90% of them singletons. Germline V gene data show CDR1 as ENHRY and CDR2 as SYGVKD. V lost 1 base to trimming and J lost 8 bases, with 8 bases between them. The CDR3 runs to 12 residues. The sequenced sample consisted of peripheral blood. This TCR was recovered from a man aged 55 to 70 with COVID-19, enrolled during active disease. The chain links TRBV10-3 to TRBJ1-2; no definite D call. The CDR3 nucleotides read TGTGCCATCAGTGAGTTGACTCAAGGCTACACCTTC. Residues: CAISELTQGYTF.